A selection of T cell receptor beta chains follows, all from one sample in a study of T and B cells in COVID-19 patients. TCRdb used MiXCR to reprocess the multiplex PCR reads, holding one entry per CDR3 protein. The sample lists about 15,000 distinct CDR3 sequences, about 30% occurring once. The sequencing input was blood. The receptors come from a human donor who had recovered from COVID-19. Both conserved end residues are part of each CDR3. The D gene is left open where the match is weak. The size entry is marked missing in some rows and otherwise reads once, few, many or a size class.

J	size	D	V	DNA	CDR3
TRBJ1-1	NA	NA	TRBV10-3	TGTGCCATCAGTGTTTCTTTGGAGAACACTGAAGCTTTCTTT	CAISVSLENTEAFF
TRBJ2-6	few	NA	TRBV12-3/TRBV12-4	TGTGCCAGCAGCCCTACTCCCTCTGGGGCCAACGTCCTGACTTTC	CASSPTPSGANVLTF
TRBJ2-1	NA	NA	TRBV12-5	TGTGCTAGTGGTTTGGGTCTAGCGGCAGGGGTCAATGAGCAGTTCTTC	CASGLGLAAGVNEQFF
TRBJ1-1	few	TRBD1	TRBV29-1	TGCAGCGTTGGGGGCACAGGGGGCGCGGGTCTGGGTGTTACTGAAGCTTTCTTT	CSVGGTGGAGLGVTEAFF
TRBJ2-3	NA	TRBD2	TRBV30	TGTGCCTGGAGTGAAGGGCCCGGGGGGGCAGATACGCAGTATTTT	CAWSEGPGGADTQYF
TRBJ1-6	few	TRBD1	TRBV12-3/TRBV12-4	TGTGCCAGCAGTTTAACAGGGGGCGCGAGAAATTCACCCCTCCACTTT	CASSLTGGARNSPLHF
TRBJ1-1	NA	TRBD1	TRBV7-2	TGTGCCAGCAGCATACAGGGGTTGGGGGACACTGAAGCTTTCTTT	CASSIQGLGDTEAFF
TRBJ2-7	NA	TRBD1	TRBV27	TGTGCCAGCAGCCTAGCCGGGACAGGGATATCCTACGAGCAGTACTTC	CASSLAGTGISYEQYF
TRBJ1-2	NA	NA	TRBV11-3	TGTGCCAGCAGCTTAGCGGGGGCAGGAGGCTACACCTTC	CASSLAGAGGYTF
TRBJ2-1	medium-sized	NA	TRBV11-3	TGTGCCAGCAGCTTTTTCGGGGCGCAGCATGAGCAGTTCTTC	CASSFFGAQHEQFF
TRBJ2-3	NA	NA	TRBV7-2	TGTGCCAGCAGCTTAGTGCGCACAGATACGCAGTATTTT	CASSLVRTDTQYF
TRBJ2-7	few	NA	TRBV27	TGTGCCAGCAGTTTAGGGAGTATCAACGAGCAGTACTTC	CASSLGSINEQYF
TRBJ1-6	NA	NA	TRBV24-1	TGTGCCACCAGTGATTTGTGTGGACAGCCGAGTCGGCCCCTCCACTTT	CATSDLCGQPSRPLHF
TRBJ1-5	few	NA	TRBV6-5	TGTGCCAGCAGGACGGGAATCAATCAGCCCCAGCATTTT	CASRTGINQPQHF
TRBJ2-7	medium-sized	NA	TRBV29-1	TGCAGCGTTGTAAGGGCGGGAAGAGCCTACGAGCAGTACTTC	CSVVRAGRAYEQYF
TRBJ2-1	few	TRBD2	TRBV6-1	TGTGCCAGCAGTGAAGGACTAGCGGGAGTGGGGAATGAGCAGTTCTTC	CASSEGLAGVGNEQFF
TRBJ2-7	NA	NA	TRBV29-1	TGCAGCGTTGAAGGGGGGTGGGGGACCTACGAGCAGTACTTC	CSVEGGWGTYEQYF
TRBJ2-7	NA	TRBD2	TRBV27	TGTGCCAGCAGTCGGTCAACGATTGGGACTAGCGGGAACTACGAGCAGTACTTC	CASSRSTIGTSGNYEQYF
TRBJ2-1	NA	NA	TRBV14	TGTGCCAGCAGCCAAGGTATACGGAGCGGACTAAACTCCTACAATGAGCAGTTCTTC	CASSQGIRSGLNSYNEQFF
TRBJ2-3	once	NA	TRBV29-1	TGCAGCGTTGCACAACAAGCAGATACGCAGTATTTT	CSVAQQADTQYF
TRBJ1-6	few	NA	TRBV27	TGTGCCAGCAGCAAATACCAGGGTTATAATTCACCCCTCCACTTT	CASSKYQGYNSPLHF
TRBJ2-1	NA	TRBD2	TRBV30	TGTGCCTGGAGCGTCCTGCGGGAGACCAATGAGCAGTTCTTC	CAWSVLRETNEQFF
TRBJ2-2	NA	TRBD1	TRBV30	TGTGCCTGGAGTGGGCCGGGACAGGGCTGGACCGGGGAGCTGTTTTTT	CAWSGPGQGWTGELFF
TRBJ2-3	few	NA	TRBV12-3/TRBV12-4	TGTGCCAGCAACCCCCTGGTCCCCGCCTCGGATACGCAGTATTTT	CASNPLVPASDTQYF
TRBJ2-6	many	NA	TRBV6-1	TGTGCCAGCAGTGGCGACTACCCTCTTTCTGGGGCCAACGTCCTGACTTTC	CASSGDYPLSGANVLTF
TRBJ2-3	medium-sized	NA	TRBV11-3	TGTGCCAGCAGCTTAGATCTGACGGGGGCCTACGATACGCAGTATTTT	CASSLDLTGAYDTQYF
TRBJ1-5	NA	NA	TRBV6-1	TGTGCCAGCAGTGCAAAATCTCAGCCCCAGCATTTT	CASSAKSQPQHF
TRBJ2-1	few	NA	TRBV30	TGTGCCTGGAACCTCATACAGAGACGGACGCGGCTGTTCTTC	CAWNLIQRRTRLFF
TRBJ1-5	few	TRBD1	TRBV18	TGTGCCAGCTCACCATTACAGGGGGCGAATCAGCCCCAGCATTTT	CASSPLQGANQPQHF
TRBJ1-5	medium-sized	NA	TRBV29-1	TGCAGCGTCCGACAGTTGGGCCAGCCCCAGCATTTT	CSVRQLGQPQHF
TRBJ1-5	few	TRBD1	TRBV6-5	TGTGCCAGCAGTTACTCGGGGACAGAGTACGGGGTCGATCAGCCCCAGCATTTT	CASSYSGTEYGVDQPQHF
TRBJ1-3	few	NA	TRBV27	TGTGCCAGCAGCCCCTGGCCTGGAAACACCATATATTTT	CASSPWPGNTIYF
TRBJ2-1	medium-sized	NA	TRBV30	TGTGCCTGGACTCCCGGGACAAGCCTCAATGAGCAGTTCTTC	CAWTPGTSLNEQFF
TRBJ1-5	NA	NA	TRBV20-1	TGCAGTGCTAGGAGGTTGGGAGGTAGTCAGCCCCAGCATTTT	CSARRLGGSQPQHF
TRBJ2-1	few	NA	TRBV12-3/TRBV12-4	TGTGCCAGCGCCCTAACGAGCAGGCAGTTCTTC	CASALTSRQFF
TRBJ2-7	medium-sized	NA	TRBV6-5	TGTGCCAGCAGTACATGGGCCCAGGGCGAGCAGTACTTC	CASSTWAQGEQYF
TRBJ1-2	NA	NA	TRBV18	TGTGCCAGCTCAGTAAAGGCCCCCAGAGACTATGGCTACACCTTC	CASSVKAPRDYGYTF